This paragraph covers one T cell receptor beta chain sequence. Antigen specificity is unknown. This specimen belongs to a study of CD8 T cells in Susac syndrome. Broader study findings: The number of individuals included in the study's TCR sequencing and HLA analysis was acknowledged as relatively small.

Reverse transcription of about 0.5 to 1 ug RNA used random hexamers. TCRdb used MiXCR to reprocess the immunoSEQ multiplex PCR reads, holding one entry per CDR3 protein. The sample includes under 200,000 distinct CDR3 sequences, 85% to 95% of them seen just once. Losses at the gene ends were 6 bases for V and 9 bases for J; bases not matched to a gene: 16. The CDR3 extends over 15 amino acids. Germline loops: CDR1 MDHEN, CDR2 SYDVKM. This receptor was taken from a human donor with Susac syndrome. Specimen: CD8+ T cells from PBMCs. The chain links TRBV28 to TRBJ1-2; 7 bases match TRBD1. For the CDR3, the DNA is TGTGCCAGCAGCCCCCCTAAAGACAGGGATGTGAGCTACACCTTC. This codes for CASSPPKDRDVSYTF.